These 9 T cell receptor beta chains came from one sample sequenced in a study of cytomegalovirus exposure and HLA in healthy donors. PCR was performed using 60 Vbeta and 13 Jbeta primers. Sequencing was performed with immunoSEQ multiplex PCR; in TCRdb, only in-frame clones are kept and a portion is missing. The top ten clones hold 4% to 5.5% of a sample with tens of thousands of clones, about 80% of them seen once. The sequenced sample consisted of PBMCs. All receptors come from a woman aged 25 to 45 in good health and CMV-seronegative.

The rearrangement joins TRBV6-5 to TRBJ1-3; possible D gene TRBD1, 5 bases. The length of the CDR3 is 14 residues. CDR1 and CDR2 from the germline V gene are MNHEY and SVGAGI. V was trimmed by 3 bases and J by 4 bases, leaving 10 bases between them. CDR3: CASSYGGSGNTIYF. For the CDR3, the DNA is TGTGCCAGCAGTTATGGGGGGTCCGGAAACACCATATATTTT.

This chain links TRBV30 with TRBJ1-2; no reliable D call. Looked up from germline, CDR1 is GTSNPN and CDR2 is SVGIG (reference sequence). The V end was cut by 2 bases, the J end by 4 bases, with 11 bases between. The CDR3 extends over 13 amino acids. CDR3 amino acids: CAWSLAVSYGYTF. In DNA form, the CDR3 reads TGTGCCTGGAGTCTAGCGGTCAGCTATGGCTACACCTTC.

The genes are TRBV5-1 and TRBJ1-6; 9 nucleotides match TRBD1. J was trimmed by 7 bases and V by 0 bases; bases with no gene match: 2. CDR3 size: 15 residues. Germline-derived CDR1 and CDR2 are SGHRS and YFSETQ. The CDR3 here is CASSLEGTGNSPLHF. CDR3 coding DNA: TGCGCCAGCAGCTTGGAAGGGACAGGGAATTCACCCCTCCACTTT. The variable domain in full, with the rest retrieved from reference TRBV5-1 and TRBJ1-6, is KAGVTQTPRYLIKTRGQQVTLSCSPISGHRSVSWYQQTPGQGLQFLFEYFSETQRNKGNFPGRFSGRQFSNSRSEMNVSTLELGDSALYLCASSLEGTGNSPLHFGNGTRLTVT.

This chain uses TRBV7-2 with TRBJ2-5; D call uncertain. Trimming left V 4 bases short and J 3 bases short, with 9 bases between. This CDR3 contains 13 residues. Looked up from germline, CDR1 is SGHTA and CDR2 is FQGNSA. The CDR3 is CASSSAREETQYF. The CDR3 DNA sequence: TGTGCCAGCAGCTCCGCGCGCGAAGAGACCCAGTACTTC.

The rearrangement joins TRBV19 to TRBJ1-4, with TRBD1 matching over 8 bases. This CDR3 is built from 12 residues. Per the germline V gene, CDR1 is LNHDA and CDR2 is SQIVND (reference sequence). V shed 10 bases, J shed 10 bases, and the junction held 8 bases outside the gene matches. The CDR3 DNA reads TGTGCCACAGGGGGCGCCGCTCCAAAACTGTTTTTT. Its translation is CATGGAAPKLFF.

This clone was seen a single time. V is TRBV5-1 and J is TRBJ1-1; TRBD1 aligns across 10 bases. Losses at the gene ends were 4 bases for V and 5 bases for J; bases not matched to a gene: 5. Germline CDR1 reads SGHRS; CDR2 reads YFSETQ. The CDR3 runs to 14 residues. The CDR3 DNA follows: TGCGCCAGCAGCCGTGACAGGGGGCAGACTGAAGCTTTCTTT. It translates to CASSRDRGQTEAFF.

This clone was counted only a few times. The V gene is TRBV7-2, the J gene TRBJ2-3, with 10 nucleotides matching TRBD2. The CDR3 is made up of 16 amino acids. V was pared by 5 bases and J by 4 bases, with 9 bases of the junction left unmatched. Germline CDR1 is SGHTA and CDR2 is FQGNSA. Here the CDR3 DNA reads TGTGCCAGCAGCAACCTAGCGGGAGTCAGCTCAGATACGCAGTATTTT. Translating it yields CASSNLAGVSSDTQYF.

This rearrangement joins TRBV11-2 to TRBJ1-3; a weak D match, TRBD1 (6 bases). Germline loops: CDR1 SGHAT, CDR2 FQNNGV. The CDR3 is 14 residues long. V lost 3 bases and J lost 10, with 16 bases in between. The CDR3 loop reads CASSFSRGIVTIYF. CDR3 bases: TGTGCCAGCAGCTTTAGTAGGGGGATCGTAACCATATATTTT.

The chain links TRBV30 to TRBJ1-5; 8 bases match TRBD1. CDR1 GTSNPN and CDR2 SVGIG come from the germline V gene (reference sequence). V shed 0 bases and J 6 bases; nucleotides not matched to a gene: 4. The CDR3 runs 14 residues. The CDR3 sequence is CAWSVGRGPQPQHF. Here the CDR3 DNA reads TGTGCCTGGAGTGTCGGCAGGGGGCCTCAGCCCCAGCATTTT.